Each of the 15 T cell receptor beta chains below was sequenced from the same sample in a study of blood T cell repertoires in COVID-19. Assay: immunoSEQ multiplex PCR; the TCRdb copy retains only in-frame clones and omits some. In the table there are hundreds of thousands of clones, about nine tenths of which are singletons. Sequencing input: peripheral blood. The receptors were sampled from a woman between 25 and 40 years old with COVID-19, enrolled during active disease.

This chain links TRBV18 with TRBJ2-7; possible D gene TRBD1, 6 bases. The CDR3 runs 14 residues. The germline CDR1 and CDR2 sequences are KGHSH and LQKENI. The V end was cut by 5 bases, the J end by 2 bases, with 13 bases between. The CDR3, as DNA: TGTGCCAGCTCAGCTAGGACAGACCCCTACGAGCAGTACTTC. This sequence encodes CASSARTDPYEQYF.

The chain recombines TRBV20-1 with TRBJ1-5; D not certain. Germline V CDR1 and CDR2: DFQATT, SNEGSKA (reference sequence). Between the trimmed V and J ends, which lost 6 bases and 5 bases, there was a span of 8 bases. This CDR3 contains 11 residues. The CDR3 sequence is CSAARYQPQHF. CDR3 nucleotide sequence: TGCAGTGCCGCCCGGTATCAGCCCCAGCATTTT.

The rearrangement joins TRBV6-5 to TRBJ1-4; 7 nucleotides align to TRBD1. This CDR3 contains 14 residues. CDR1 MNHEY and CDR2 SVGAGI come from the germline V gene. Trimming took 6 bases from V and 0 from J; bases not matched to a gene: 1. The CDR3 DNA sequence: TGTGCCAGCAGGAGGGGGCCAACTAATGAAAAACTGTTTTTT. Its translation: CASRRGPTNEKLFF.

This chain connects TRBV28 to TRBJ1-1, with 8 bases that match TRBD1. The CDR3 is 16 residues long. The germline gives CDR1 MDHEN, CDR2 SYDVKM. With 5 bases clipped from V and 4 bases from J, the junction kept 12 bases outside the gene matches. CDR3 sequence (DNA): TGTGCCAGCAGTGGACTTACTACAGGGGGGGCCACTGAAGCTTTCTTT. It codes for CASSGLTTGGATEAFF. The variable domain in full, with the rest retrieved from reference TRBV28 and TRBJ1-1, is DVKVTQSSRYLVKRTGEKVFLECVQDMDHENMFWYRQDPGLGLRLIYFSYDVKMKEKGDIPEGYSVSREKKERFSLILESASTNQTSMYLCASSGLTTGGATEAFFGQGTRLTVV.

The V call is TRBV6-4, the J call TRBJ2-4, with D uncertain. This CDR3 comprises 14 residues. Between the trimmed V and J ends, which lost 6 bases and 4 bases, there was a span of 13 bases. Germline lookup yields CDR1 MRHNA and CDR2 SNTAGT. CDR3: CASRERGKKNIQYF. CDR3 DNA sequence: TGTGCCAGCAGGGAGAGAGGAAAAAAAAACATTCAGTACTTC.

CDR3 residues: CASSPSRTVGYTF. In nucleotides, the CDR3 is TGTGCCAGCAGCCCCAGCCGGACAGTCGGCTACACCTTC. This rearrangement joins TRBV9 to TRBJ1-2; perhaps TRBD1 as D (6 bases). V dropped 4 bases and J dropped 8 bases, with 15 bases sitting between them. CDR1 is SGDLS, CDR2 YYNGEE, per germline. This CDR3 is 13 amino acids long.

The chain combines TRBV28 with TRBJ2-3; TRBD2 matches 8 bases. The V gene's germline CDR1 is MDHEN and CDR2 SYDVKM. The V and J ends lost 5 bases and 3 bases, in that order; junction bases with no gene match: 7. This CDR3 spans 15 amino acids. CDR3 in amino acids: CASSLPGGGTDTQYF. The CDR3 bases are TGTGCCAGCAGTCTCCCGGGGGGGGGAACAGATACGCAGTATTTT. The full variable domain, completed using reference TRBV28 and TRBJ2-3, is DVKVTQSSRYLVKRTGEKVFLECVQDMDHENMFWYRQDPGLGLRLIYFSYDVKMKEKGDIPEGYSVSREKKERFSLILESASTNQTSMYLCASSLPGGGTDTQYFGPGTRLTVL.

The chain links TRBV6-5 to TRBJ1-2; D is unresolved. Germline CDR1 MNHEY, CDR2 SVGAGI. Trimming removed 6 bases at V and 3 bases at J, with 8 bases between. This CDR3 has 12 amino acids. CDR3 region: CASSTGDYGYTF. The DNA of the CDR3 is TGTGCCAGCAGCACCGGAGACTATGGCTACACCTTC.

Only one count was recorded for this clone. J is TRBJ1-3 and V is TRBV7-8, with TRBD1 as a possible D gene (5 bases). The CDR3 covers 15 residues. Deletions cut 5 bases from V and 2 bases from J, with 13 bases between. Germline CDR1 is SGHVS and CDR2 is FQNEAQ. The CDR3 sequence is CASSPRVSPGNTIYF. CDR3 bases: TGTGCCAGCAGCCCCAGGGTATCTCCTGGAAACACCATATATTTT.

The J gene is TRBJ1-1, the V gene TRBV13; no clear D. Germline-derived CDR1 and CDR2 are PRHDT and FYEKMQ (reference sequence). The CDR3 covers 14 residues. V was cut by 2 bases and J by 1 base, with 8 bases left in between. The CDR3 spells CASSLYSGNTEAFF. The CDR3 bases are TGTGCCAGCAGCTTATATTCAGGGAACACTGAAGCTTTCTTT.

The rearrangement links TRBV2 to TRBJ2-3, with 13 bases aligning to TRBD2. The germline V gene encodes CDR1 SNHLY and CDR2 FYNNEI. The CDR3 extends over 15 amino acids. V shed 4 bases and J 3 bases; nucleotides not matched to a gene: 1. The CDR3 region is CASSGGLAGTDTQYF. In DNA, the CDR3 is TGTGCCAGCAGTGGGGGACTAGCGGGGACAGATACGCAGTATTTT. The complete variable domain, with remaining parts taken from reference TRBV2 and TRBJ2-3, reads EPEVTQTPSHQVTQMGQEVILRCVPISNHLYFYWYRQILGQKVEFLVSFYNNEISEKSEIFDDQFSVERPDGSNFTLKIRSTKLEDSAMYFCASSGGLAGTDTQYFGPGTRLTVL.

Points on this clone: Other nucleotide sequences from this sample produce the same CDR3. This chain joins TRBV15 and TRBJ1-1; D ambiguous. Germline V gene data show CDR1 as LNHNV and CDR2 as YYDKDF (reference sequence). The ends were cut back, 1 base at V and 1 base at J, with 7 bases in the middle. The CDR3 runs 14 residues. The CDR3 is CATSRVVSNTEAFF. Here the CDR3 DNA reads TGTGCCACCAGCAGAGTCGTCTCGAACACTGAAGCTTTCTTT.

The V gene is TRBV5-4, the J gene TRBJ2-3, with 8 bases identical to TRBD1. This CDR3 contains 14 residues. V gave up 4 bases and J gave up 4 bases; unmatched junction bases: 5. CDR1 and CDR2 from the germline V gene are SGHNT and YYREEE (reference sequence). CDR3 sequence (DNA): TGTGCCAGCAGCCTTGAGACAGGGGCAGATACGCAGTATTTT. It is translated as CASSLETGADTQYF.

The V gene is TRBV14, the J gene TRBJ2-5; D might be TRBD1 (6 bases). The V and J ends lost 4 bases and 2 bases respectively, with 17 bases between them. This CDR3 region has 16 residues. Germline CDR1 and CDR2: SGHDN and FVKESK. The DNA of the CDR3 is TGTGCCAGCAGCCTCCTGGGGGCGGTGGGACAAGAGACCCAGTACTTC. Its protein is CASSLLGAVGQETQYF.

Notes on this clone: Sequence at one end of the junction differs from germline and may be a read error. The rearrangement uses TRBV28 and TRBJ2-7; D is possibly TRBD1 (5 bases). Germline V gene data show CDR1 as MDHEN and CDR2 as SYDVKM. The length of the CDR3 is 13 residues. CDR3: CASRWQGSSEQYF. CDR3 DNA: TGTGCCAGCCGTTGGCAGGGCTCCTCCGAGCAGTACTTC. Combining the CDR3 with reference TRBV28 and TRBJ2-7 gives the whole variable domain DVKVTQSSRYLVKRTGEKVFLECVQDMDHENMFWYRQDPGLGLRLIYFSYDVKMKEKGDIPEGYSVSREKKERFSLILESASTNQTSMYLCASRWQGSSEQYFGPGTRLTVT.